This T cell receptor beta chain was recorded in a study of OX40 agonist ivuxolimab in advanced cancers. Study-level background: At 0.01 to 10 mg/kg, ivuxolimab was administered intravenously to patients every 2 weeks.

This CDR3 has 18 residues. J gave up 0 bases and V 4 bases, and 13 bases lay outside the gene matches. In germline, CDR1 is KGHSY, CDR2 FQNENV. TCRdb's table, derived via immunoSEQ multiplex PCR, lists solely in-frame clones and lacks some. The table has tens of thousands of clones, about 91% seen once. The clonotype comes from an adult with an advanced solid tumor such as melanoma, head and neck, liver or kidney cancer. This chain connects TRBV16 to TRBJ2-7, with 9 bases matching TRBD1. Source: CD4+ or CD8+ T cells sorted from blood, taken in a trial of the OX40 agonist ivuxolimab. The CDR3 DNA is TGTGCCAGCAGCCTGATCGACAGGGGGGTTTTAAGCTCCTACGAGCAGTACTTC. This sequence encodes CASSLIDRGVLSSYEQYF.